Listed below are T cell receptor beta chains from one sample, sequenced in a study of patients and donors after allogeneic stem cell transplantation. Using its own MiXCR run on the RT-PCR reads, TCRdb lists one record per CDR3 protein. The top ten hold 6% of the sample, which has roughly 880,000 distinct CDR3 sequences, 18% seen once. Sequenced material: blood, either unsorted or a sorted T cell fraction (not recorded which). The receptor set was obtained from a human donor who was either an allogeneic HSCT recipient or a stem cell or donor lymphocyte infusion donor (not recorded which). It is not recorded whose cells these are; they may come from a transplant donor. Each CDR3 is given with its conserved first and last residue. D genes are given only for firm matches. Some rows mark clone size as missing; the rest say once, few, many or name a class of expanded clone.

v_call	d_call	clone_size	j_call	cdr3_aa	cdr3_nt
TRBV4-3	TRBD2	few	TRBJ2-3	CASSQDPGGAGDTQYF	TGCGCCAGCAGCCAAGATCCCGGGGGGGCGGGGGATACGCAGTATTTT
TRBV12-3/TRBV12-4	NA	many	TRBJ1-6	CASRGGAVSPLHF	TGTGCCAGCAGGGGTGGGGCGGTTTCACCCCTCCACTTT
TRBV4-1	TRBD1	NA	TRBJ2-7	CASSSSVGQAIYEQYF	TGCGCCAGCAGCTCGTCAGTGGGACAGGCGATCTACGAGCAGTACTTC
TRBV23-1	NA	NA	TRBJ1-5	CAPLWVQGPGTQHF	TGCGCCCCCCTGTGGGTACAAGGCCCGGGGACCCAGCATTTT
TRBV9	NA	NA	TRBJ2-1	CASSVVQGPLEQFF	TGTGCCAGCAGCGTAGTGCAAGGCCCTCTGGAGCAGTTCTTC
TRBV12-3/TRBV12-4	NA	few	TRBJ2-3	CASRLYRDAPDTQYF	TGTGCCAGCAGGCTCTATCGAGACGCGCCAGATACGCAGTATTTT
TRBV12-3/TRBV12-4	NA	NA	TRBJ2-1	CASTPGASGRNEQFF	TGTGCCAGCACCCCAGGGGCTAGCGGTAGGAATGAGCAGTTCTTC
TRBV9	NA	NA	TRBJ1-4	CASSVANGAANEKLFF	TGTGCCAGCAGCGTAGCTAACGGGGCGGCTAATGAAAAACTGTTTTTT
TRBV7-2	NA	NA	TRBJ2-3	CASSWGMGPSTDTQYF	TGTGCCAGCAGCTGGGGCATGGGGCCTAGCACAGATACGCAGTATTTT
TRBV20-1	NA	few	TRBJ2-5	CSAYQTGRETQYF	TGCAGTGCTTACCAGACCGGAAGGGAGACCCAGTACTTC
TRBV6-2/TRBV6-3	NA	NA	TRBJ2-2	CASSYSDPFSTGELFF	TGTGCCAGCAGTTATTCGGACCCCTTTAGCACCGGGGAGCTGTTTTTT
TRBV12-3/TRBV12-4	NA	NA	TRBJ1-2	CASTSSQGYHYGYTF	TGTGCCAGCACCTCCTCACAGGGTTATCACTATGGCTACACCTTC
TRBV27	NA	few	TRBJ1-5	CASSLGRADYRNQPQHF	TGTGCCAGCAGTTTGGGCAGGGCAGACTATAGGAATCAGCCCCAGCATTTT
TRBV19	NA	few	TRBJ1-5	CASSISGFSNQPQHF	TGTGCCAGTAGTATATCCGGGTTTAGCAATCAGCCCCAGCATTTT
TRBV7-2	NA	few	TRBJ2-7	CASSVDSIYEQYF	TGTGCCAGCAGCGTGGACAGCATCTACGAGCAGTACTTC
TRBV7-9	TRBD2	NA	TRBJ2-3	CASSLSMSGGGDTQYF	TGTGCCAGCAGCCTATCAATGAGCGGGGGAGGAGATACGCAGTATTTT
TRBV12-3/TRBV12-4	NA	NA	TRBJ2-7	CASSLITGSNEQYF	TGTGCCAGCAGTTTGATCACAGGGTCAAACGAGCAGTACTTC
TRBV18	NA	NA	TRBJ2-1	CASSPPGYEQFF	TGTGCCAGCTCACCACCGGGATATGAGCAGTTCTTC
TRBV12-3/TRBV12-4	TRBD1	few	TRBJ1-5	CASSLKGARVQPQHF	TGTGCCAGCAGTTTAAAGGGGGCGAGGGTTCAGCCCCAGCATTTT
TRBV7-8	TRBD2	few	TRBJ2-3	CASSLARLAGPSTDTQYF	TGTGCCAGCAGCTTAGCTAGACTAGCGGGTCCGAGCACAGATACGCAGTATTTT
TRBV7-2	NA	NA	TRBJ2-1	CASSLAGRGHNEQFF	TGTGCCAGCAGCTTAGCTGGTAGGGGTCACAATGAGCAGTTCTTC
TRBV5-1	TRBD1	few	TRBJ2-3	CASSPGQDQGDTQYF	TGCGCCAGCAGCCCAGGACAGGACCAAGGGGATACGCAGTATTTT
TRBV6-5	TRBD2	few	TRBJ2-7	CATEGLDYEQYF	TGTGCCACGGAGGGACTAGACTACGAGCAGTACTTC
TRBV5-8	NA	many	TRBJ2-6	CASRTSGANVLTF	TGTGCCAGCAGGACCTCTGGGGCCAACGTCCTGACTTTC
TRBV20-1	TRBD1	few	TRBJ2-2	CSARGQGVGGELFF	TGCAGTGCTAGAGGGCAGGGGGTGGGCGGGGAGCTGTTTTTT
TRBV9	NA	few	TRBJ2-2	CASSPGTAVNTGELFF	TGTGCCAGCAGCCCAGGGACGGCAGTTAACACCGGGGAGCTGTTTTTT
TRBV6-1	NA	NA	TRBJ1-1	CASSQMRLNTEAFF	TGTGCCAGCAGTCAAATGCGGCTTAACACTGAAGCTTTCTTT
TRBV2	NA	NA	TRBJ1-4	CASKRNNEKLFF	TGTGCCAGCAAACGGAATAATGAAAAACTGTTTTTT
TRBV21-1	NA	NA	TRBJ2-7	CASSKVRDRDYEQYF	TGTGCCAGCAGCAAAGTCCGGGACAGAGACTACGAGCAGTACTTC
TRBV18	NA	NA	TRBJ2-7	CASSPQSSYEQYF	TGTGCCAGCTCACCCCAAAGCTCCTACGAGCAGTACTTC
TRBV20-1	NA	NA	TRBJ2-1	CSASIHSGLGGEQFF	TGCAGTGCCTCCATTCACAGCGGGTTGGGTGGTGAGCAGTTCTTC
TRBV11-2	TRBD1	few	TRBJ2-7	CASIDVGTGPYEQYF	TGTGCCAGCATCGACGTCGGGACAGGTCCCTACGAGCAGTACTTC
TRBV4-1	NA	few	TRBJ1-1	CASSKGKAYGATNTEAFF	TGCGCCAGCAGCAAGGGTAAGGCTTACGGAGCGACAAACACTGAAGCTTTCTTT
TRBV12-3/TRBV12-4	NA	many	TRBJ2-5	CATNQQTGIFGTQYF	TGTGCCACCAACCAACAAACTGGGATCTTCGGGACCCAGTACTTC
TRBV7-2	NA	few	TRBJ2-2	CASSLITGYTGELFF	TGTGCCAGCAGCCTCATTACAGGGTACACCGGGGAGCTGTTTTTT
TRBV12-3/TRBV12-4	TRBD2	many	TRBJ2-5	CASSNLAGVGETQYF	TGTGCCAGCAGCAACCTAGCGGGAGTGGGTGAGACCCAGTACTTC
TRBV12-3/TRBV12-4	TRBD2	many	TRBJ2-1	CASSTPSGRGEQFF	TGTGCCAGCAGTACTCCTAGCGGGAGGGGCGAGCAGTTCTTC
TRBV14	NA	many	TRBJ1-1	CASSLQLNTEAFF	TGTGCCAGCAGCCTACAGCTGAACACTGAAGCTTTCTTT
TRBV10-3	TRBD1	few	TRBJ2-1	CAIGQGRTNEQFF	TGTGCCATCGGACAGGGTAGGACCAATGAGCAGTTCTTC
TRBV29-1	NA	NA	TRBJ1-1	CSVDRAGPTLEAFF	TGCAGCGTTGATCGGGCCGGGCCCACCCTTGAAGCTTTCTTT
TRBV6-1	TRBD2	few	TRBJ2-1	CASSRTSGPDYNEQFF	TGTGCCAGCAGCCGGACTAGCGGGCCCGACTACAATGAGCAGTTCTTC
TRBV20-1	NA	many	TRBJ1-5	CSALGDFFNQPQHF	TGCAGTGCTTTGGGGGACTTTTTTAATCAGCCCCAGCATTTT
TRBV20-1	NA	few	TRBJ2-1	CSARPPRGEPGSTYNEQFF	TGCAGTGCTAGACCCCCCAGGGGAGAACCGGGCAGTACCTACAATGAGCAGTTCTTC
TRBV12-3/TRBV12-4	NA	many	TRBJ2-2	CASSLTGPINTGELFF	TGTGCCAGCAGTCTAACCGGACCCATTAACACCGGGGAGCTGTTTTTT
TRBV27	TRBD1	many	TRBJ1-2	CASSPDRVLGYTF	TGTGCCAGCAGTCCGGACAGGGTGCTCGGCTACACCTTC
TRBV20-1	NA	many	TRBJ2-7	CSAVAVDSYEQYF	TGCAGTGCTGTAGCGGTCGACTCCTACGAGCAGTACTTC